A selection of T cell receptor beta chains follows, all from one sample in a study of cytomegalovirus exposure and HLA in healthy donors. The protocol was immunoSEQ multiplex PCR, while the TCRdb copy is restricted to in-frame clones and leaves out a portion. Of 75,000 to 95,000 clones listed, around 96% are singletons. Sequenced: PBMCs. The receptors shown here come from a man between 18 and 29 years old in good health and CMV-seronegative. Both conserved end residues are part of each CDR3. A D gene is named only where the DNA matches it firmly. The size field is filled for only some rows; it gives once, few, many or a size class.

J gene,V gene,D gene,clone size,CDR3 DNA,CDR3 protein
TRBJ2-1,TRBV5-1,.,.,TGCGCCAGCAGCTTGGTGTCTAGCGTCTACAATGAGCAGTTCTTC,CASSLVSSVYNEQFF
TRBJ2-1,TRBV6-5,.,.,TGTGCCAGCAGTTACGGTGGGAGGCAGTTCTTC,CASSYGGRQFF
TRBJ2-3,TRBV5-1,TRBD2,.,TGCGCCACCCGACTAGCGGGGTCGAGCACAGATACGCAGTATTTT,CATRLAGSSTDTQYF
TRBJ2-1,TRBV19,.,.,TGTGCCAGTAGGGCCCAAAGGTCCGGGTCCTACAATGAGCAGTTCTTC,CASRAQRSGSYNEQFF
TRBJ2-7,TRBV25-1,TRBD2,.,TGTGCCAGCAGTGACCGGGGGAGCGGGAGGGCCCGGTACGAGCAGTACTTC,CASSDRGSGRARYEQYF
TRBJ2-5,TRBV15,TRBD2,.,TGTGCCACCAGCAACCTAGCGGGCGTGGGGGAGACCCAGTACTTC,CATSNLAGVGETQYF
TRBJ1-3,TRBV6-1,.,.,TGTGCCAGCAGTGAATTGGCCAGGCTCTCTGGAAACACCATATATTTT,CASSELARLSGNTIYF
TRBJ2-5,TRBV5-1,TRBD2,once,TGCGCCAGCAGCTTGCGGGGGGGGAAAGAGACCCAGTACTTC,CASSLRGGKETQYF
TRBJ2-7,TRBV10-3,TRBD2,.,TGTGCCATCAGTGGGCCCGGGACTAGCGGGAGGGCCGTTATCTACGAGCAGTACTTC,CAISGPGTSGRAVIYEQYF
TRBJ1-4,TRBV5-4,.,.,TGTGCCAGCAGCTTGGCCGGTAAAGAACAGCGGGAGGAAAAACTGTTTTTT,CASSLAGKEQREEKLFF
TRBJ1-5,TRBV27,.,.,TGTGCCAGCAGTTTTGGTGGCAGCAATCAGCCCCAGCATTTT,CASSFGGSNQPQHF
TRBJ1-3,TRBV7-2,.,.,TGTGCCAGCAGCTTTCACCAGGGGCTTCGGGCTGGAAACACCATATATTTT,CASSFHQGLRAGNTIYF
TRBJ2-2,TRBV9,TRBD2,once,TGTGCCAGCAGCGTAGCTGGAGCGGGAGAAAACACCGGGGAGCTGTTTTTT,CASSVAGAGENTGELFF
TRBJ1-5,TRBV5-5,.,.,TGTGCCAGCAGCTTGGTGGGGGGGGGCATTAAGAATCAGCCCCAGCATTTT,CASSLVGGGIKNQPQHF
TRBJ2-7,TRBV4-1,TRBD2,.,TGCGCCAGCAGCCAAGAAGCGGGACTAGCGGGATTCCTTTCCTACGAGCAGTACTTC,CASSQEAGLAGFLSYEQYF
TRBJ2-5,TRBV29-1,.,.,TGCAGCGCCGAGATCGGGGAAGAGACCCAGTACTTC,CSAEIGEETQYF
TRBJ2-1,TRBV6-6,.,once,TGTGCCAGCAGCCGAACTACTCTAGGTTCCTACAATGAGCAGTTCTTC,CASSRTTLGSYNEQFF
TRBJ1-3,TRBV19,.,.,TGTGCCAGTAGTGCAGGAATGCGTGGAAACACCATATATTTT,CASSAGMRGNTIYF
TRBJ1-2,TRBV7-9,TRBD1,once,TGTGCCAGCAGCTACAGGGACCTGACAGGGGGTCGACGCTACACCTTC,CASSYRDLTGGRRYTF
TRBJ2-7,TRBV5-4,TRBD2,.,TGTGCCAGCAGCTTGACTAGCGGGAGGATAGCCCAGGGCGAGCAGTACTTC,CASSLTSGRIAQGEQYF